This T cell receptor (beta chain) is from a study of blood T cell repertoires in COVID-19. Study summary: Acute-phase and convalescent COVID-19 samples originated in the United States, Italy and Spain. From T cells, B-cell-depleted T cells, or PBMCs came the material, which was cDNA or gDNA.

As to this clone: Within the sample, other DNA sequences also encode this same CDR3.

In the authors' methods: The authors estimated nucleated cell counts from reference gene primer amplification. Repertoires were generated with immunoSEQ multiplex PCR, while TCRdb's copy carries only in-frame clones and drops some. V and J calls and clone size come straight from that table; D and trimming were deduced from the DNA. The profile shows roughly 280,000 clones, 80% to 90% of them singletons. The CDR3 has 13 residues. Germline assignment: CDR1 LNHDA and CDR2 SQIVND (reference sequence). The V gene lost 5 bases and the J gene lost 0 bases, with 5 bases spanning the gap. This sequence was found in a woman between 65 and 79 years old with acute or convalescent COVID-19. Sequences were obtained from peripheral blood. The rearrangement uses TRBV19 and TRBJ1-3, with D uncertain. The CDR3 DNA sequence: TGTGCCAGTAGTCGGAGCTCTGGAAACACCATATATTTT. The encoded protein is CASSRSSGNTIYF.